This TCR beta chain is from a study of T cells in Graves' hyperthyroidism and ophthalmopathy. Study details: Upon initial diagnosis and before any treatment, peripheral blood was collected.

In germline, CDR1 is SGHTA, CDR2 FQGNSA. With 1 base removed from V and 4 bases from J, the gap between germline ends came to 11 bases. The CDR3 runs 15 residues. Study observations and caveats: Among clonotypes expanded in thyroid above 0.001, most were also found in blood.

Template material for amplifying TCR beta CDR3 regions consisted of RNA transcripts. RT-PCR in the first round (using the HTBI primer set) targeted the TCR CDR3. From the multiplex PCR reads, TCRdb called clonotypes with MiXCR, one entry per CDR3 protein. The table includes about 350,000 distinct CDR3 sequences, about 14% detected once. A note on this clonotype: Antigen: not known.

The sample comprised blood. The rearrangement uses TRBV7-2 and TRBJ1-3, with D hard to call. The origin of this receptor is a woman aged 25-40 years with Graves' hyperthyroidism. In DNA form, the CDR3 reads TGTGCCAGCAGCTTAGAGCACGAAGGCGGAAACACCATATATTTT. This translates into CASSLEHEGGNTIYF.